This T cell receptor beta chain emerged from a study of blood T cell repertoires in COVID-19. Sequencing was performed with immunoSEQ multiplex PCR; in TCRdb, only in-frame clones are kept and a portion is missing. The sample has around 240,000 clones, about 82% seen once; the top ten hold roughly 1.9%. Participant reports of clinical history set cohort assignment. Among Cohort 3 donors, those recovered had two negative PCRs, clearance, or symptom resolution. Losses at the gene ends were 5 bases for V and 2 bases for J; bases not matched to a gene: 6. This CDR3 is built from 15 residues. CDR1 is SEHNR and CDR2 is FQNEAQ in the germline V gene (reference sequence).

Sequencing was performed on PBMCs or T cells enriched from blood (not recorded which). V gene TRBV7-9 combines with J gene TRBJ2-3; 8 bases align to TRBD1. The receptor's source is a woman aged 45 to 65 who had recovered from COVID-19. CDR3: CASSHGQGDTDTQYF. The CDR3 coding sequence is TGTGCCAGCAGCCACGGACAGGGAGACACAGATACGCAGTATTTT.